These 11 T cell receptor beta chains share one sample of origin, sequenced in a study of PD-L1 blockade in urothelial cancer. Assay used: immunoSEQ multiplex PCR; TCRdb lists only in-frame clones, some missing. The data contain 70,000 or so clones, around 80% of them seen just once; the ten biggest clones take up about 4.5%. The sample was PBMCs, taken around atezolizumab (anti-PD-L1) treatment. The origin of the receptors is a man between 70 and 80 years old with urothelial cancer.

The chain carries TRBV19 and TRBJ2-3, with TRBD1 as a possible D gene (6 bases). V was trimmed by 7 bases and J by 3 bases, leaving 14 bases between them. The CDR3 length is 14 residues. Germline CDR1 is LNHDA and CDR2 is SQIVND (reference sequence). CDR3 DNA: TGTGCCAGTACCTATGGGGACACAACAGATACGCAGTATTTT. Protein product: CASTYGDTTDTQYF. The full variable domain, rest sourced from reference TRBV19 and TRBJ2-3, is DGGITQSPKYLFRKEGQNVTLSCEQNLNHDAMYWYRQDPGQGLRLIYYSQIVNDFQKGDIAEGYSVSREKKESFPLTVTSAQKNPTAFYLCASTYGDTTDTQYFGPGTRLTVL.

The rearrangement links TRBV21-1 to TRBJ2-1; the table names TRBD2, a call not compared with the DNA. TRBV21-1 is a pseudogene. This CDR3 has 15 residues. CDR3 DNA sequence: TGTGCCAGCCTACTAGCGGGAAAGCCCGACAATGAGCAGTTCTTC. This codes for CASLLAGKPDNEQFF.

The CDR3 is CASSWTLSGRAYEQYF. CDR3 nucleotide sequence: TGTGCCAGCAGCTGGACGCTTAGCGGGAGGGCCTACGAGCAGTACTTC. The chain links TRBV5-4 to TRBJ2-7, with 11 bases that match TRBD2. Germline trimming cut 3 bases from V and 2 bases from J; bases unmatched to any gene: 7. This CDR3 has 16 amino acids. Germline lookup yields CDR1 SGHNT and CDR2 YYREEE (reference sequence). The full variable domain, with the rest looked up from reference TRBV5-4 and TRBJ2-7, is ETGVTQSPTHLIKTRGQQVTLRCSSQSGHNTVSWYQQALGQGPQFIFQYYREEENGRGNFPPRFSGLQFPNYSSELNVNALELDDSALYLCASSWTLSGRAYEQYFGPGTRLTVT.

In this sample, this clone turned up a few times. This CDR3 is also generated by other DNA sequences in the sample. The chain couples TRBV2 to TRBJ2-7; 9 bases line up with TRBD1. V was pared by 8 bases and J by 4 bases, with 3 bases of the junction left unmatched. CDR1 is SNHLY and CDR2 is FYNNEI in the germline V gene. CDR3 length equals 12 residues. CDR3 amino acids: CASSGTGYEQYF. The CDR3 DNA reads TGTGCCAGCTCCGGGACAGGGTACGAGCAGTACTTC.

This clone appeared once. The CDR3 reads CASSLSGTDPYEQYF. Here the CDR3 DNA reads TGTGCCAGTAGCCTAAGTGGGACTGACCCCTACGAGCAGTACTTC. The rearrangement uses TRBV19 and TRBJ2-7; D perhaps matches TRBD2 (6 bases). Trimming shortened V by 6 bases and J by 2 bases, and 17 bases separated the two germline ends. CDR1 and CDR2 (germline): LNHDA, SQIVND (reference sequence). The CDR3 extends over 15 amino acids.

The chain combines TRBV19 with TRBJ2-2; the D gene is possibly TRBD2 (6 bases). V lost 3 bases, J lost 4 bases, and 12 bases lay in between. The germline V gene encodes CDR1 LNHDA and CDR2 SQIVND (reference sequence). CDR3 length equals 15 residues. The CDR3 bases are TGTGCCAGTAGTATTCCGGGACTTATCACCGGGGAGCTGTTTTTT. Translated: CASSIPGLITGELFF.

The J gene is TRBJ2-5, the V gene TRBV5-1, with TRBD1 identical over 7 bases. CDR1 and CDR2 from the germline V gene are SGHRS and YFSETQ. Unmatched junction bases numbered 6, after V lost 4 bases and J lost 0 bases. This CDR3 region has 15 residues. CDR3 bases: TGCGCCAGCAGCGTCTTAGGGGGCTACCAAGAGACCCAGTACTTC. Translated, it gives CASSVLGGYQETQYF. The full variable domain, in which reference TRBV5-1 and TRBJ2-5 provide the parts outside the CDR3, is KAGVTQTPRYLIKTRGQQVTLSCSPISGHRSVSWYQQTPGQGLQFLFEYFSETQRNKGNFPGRFSGRQFSNSRSEMNVSTLELGDSALYLCASSVLGGYQETQYFGPGTRLLVL.

CDR3 in DNA: TGCGCCAGCAGCTTTAGCGGGGGCAATGAGCAGTTCTTC. The encoded protein is CASSFSGGNEQFF. This chain joins TRBV5-1 and TRBJ2-1; the match to TRBD2 covers 9 bases. Germline V gene sequence: CDR1 SGHRS, CDR2 YFSETQ. Germline trimming cut 2 bases from V and 6 bases from J; bases unmatched to any gene: 0. This CDR3 comprises 13 residues.

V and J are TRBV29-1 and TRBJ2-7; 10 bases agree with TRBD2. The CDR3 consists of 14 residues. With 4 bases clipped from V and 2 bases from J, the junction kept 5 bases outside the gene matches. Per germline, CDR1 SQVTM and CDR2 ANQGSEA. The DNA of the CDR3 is TGCAGCGTTGTGGGTCTAGCGGGAGCCTACGAGCAGTACTTC. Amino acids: CSVVGLAGAYEQYF.

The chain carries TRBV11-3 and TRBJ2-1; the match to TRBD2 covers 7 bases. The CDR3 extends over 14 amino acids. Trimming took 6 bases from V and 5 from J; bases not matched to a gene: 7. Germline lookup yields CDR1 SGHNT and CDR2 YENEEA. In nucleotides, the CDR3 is TGTGCCAGCAGTCATAGCGGGTTGAACAATGAGCAGTTCTTC. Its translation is CASSHSGLNNEQFF.

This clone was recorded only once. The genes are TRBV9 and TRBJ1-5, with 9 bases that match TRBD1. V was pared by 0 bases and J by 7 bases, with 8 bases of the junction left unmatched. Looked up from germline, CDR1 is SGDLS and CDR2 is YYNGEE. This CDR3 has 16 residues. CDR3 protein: CASSVATGGQRQPQHF. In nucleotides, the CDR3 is TGTGCCAGCAGCGTAGCGACAGGGGGGCAAAGGCAGCCCCAGCATTTT.